This T cell receptor (beta chain) was sequenced for a study of control samples from healthy donors and cancer patients. Method: immunoSEQ multiplex PCR; TCRdb's copy keeps in-frame clones and lacks some. The table shows roughly 32,000 clones, with around 86% occurring only once. The V gene end was trimmed by 0 bases and the J gene end by 0 bases; junction bases not matched to a gene: 5. The CDR3 is made up of 17 amino acids. Germline V lookup: CDR1 LGHDT, CDR2 YNNKEL (reference sequence). This TCR came from a woman in her thirties or forties with lung cancer. The chain employs TRBV3-1 (or the pseudogene TRBV3-2) and TRBJ2-5, with 9 bases that match TRBD2. Material for sequencing was PBMCs. CDR3 sequence: CASSQDRASGDQETQYF. The CDR3 DNA reads TGTGCCAGCAGCCAAGATAGGGCTAGCGGGGACCAAGAGACCCAGTACTTC.